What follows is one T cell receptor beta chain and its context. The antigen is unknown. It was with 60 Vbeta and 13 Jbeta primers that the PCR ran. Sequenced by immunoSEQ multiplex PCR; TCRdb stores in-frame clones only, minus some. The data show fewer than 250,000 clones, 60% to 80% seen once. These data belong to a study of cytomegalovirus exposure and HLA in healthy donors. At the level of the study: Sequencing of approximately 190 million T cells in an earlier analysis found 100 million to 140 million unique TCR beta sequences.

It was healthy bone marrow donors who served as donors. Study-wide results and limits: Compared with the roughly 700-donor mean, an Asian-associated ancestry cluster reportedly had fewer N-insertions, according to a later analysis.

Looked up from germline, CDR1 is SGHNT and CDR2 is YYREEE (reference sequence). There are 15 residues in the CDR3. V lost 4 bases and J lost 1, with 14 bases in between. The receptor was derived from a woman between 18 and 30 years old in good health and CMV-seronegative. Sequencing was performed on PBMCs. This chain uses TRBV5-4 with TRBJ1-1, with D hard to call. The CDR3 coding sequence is TGTGCCAGCAGCAGTGCAGGAATTTCGAACACTGAAGCTTTCTTT. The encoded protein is CASSSAGISNTEAFF.